What follows are 2 T cell receptor beta chains derived from one specimen sequenced in a study of blood T cell repertoires in COVID-19. Clones were read by immunoSEQ multiplex PCR, and TCRdb kept only the in-frame ones, dropping some. Of approximately 140,000 clones in the sample, 70% to 90% were seen once. The sequenced sample was PBMCs or T cells enriched from blood (not recorded which). These receptors were taken from a woman in her fifties or sixties with acute COVID-19.

The CDR3 DNA reads TGTGCCAGTACCGCAGCCCCCTGGACAGGGGAGAATTCACCCCTCCACTTT. Translating gives CASTAAPWTGENSPLHF. The chain carries TRBV19 and TRBJ1-6; 9 bases are a match to TRBD1. The CDR3 sequence is 17 residues long. The V gene's germline CDR1 is LNHDA and CDR2 SQIVND (reference sequence). V was clipped by 7 bases and J by 7 bases; unmatched bases: 14.

This chain uses TRBV5-1 with TRBJ1-3; D may be TRBD1 (5 bases). Trimming stripped 0 bases from V and 0 bases from J, with 13 bases between. Looked up from germline, CDR1 is SGHRS and CDR2 is YFSETQ. This CDR3 spans 17 amino acids. The CDR3 region is CASSLVDIGTSGNTIYF. CDR3 sequence (DNA): TGCGCCAGCAGCTTGGTGGACATTGGTACCTCTGGAAACACCATATATTTT.